The clone carrying this T cell receptor beta chain was observed a few times. Its antigen is currently unknown. This specimen includes other DNA sequences encoding the same CDR3. Germline V gene data show CDR1 as MNHEY and CDR2 as SVGAGI. The CDR3 sequence is 12 residues long. V shed 2 bases and J shed 4 bases, with 6 bases lying between them. The data derive from a study of shared clonotypes between healthy human individuals. Study as a whole: Per-donor plates numbered three CD4 naive, three CD4 memory, two CD8 naive and one CD8 memory. Study conclusions and caveats: The donor pool, a small one, limited the genetic and exposure-history diversity represented. With a few donors compared, 4.5% to 6.5% of naive CD4 clonotypes were shared.

The assay was run at deep level. The table came from immunoSEQ multiplex PCR; TCRdb's copy has only in-frame clones and leaves some out. Of more than 550,000 clones in the sample, around 92% were seen once. Terminally differentiated effector memory CD45RA+ cells were left out of the naive CD8 fraction, which was CD45RO-negative and positively selected for CCR7. This rearrangement joins TRBV6-5 to TRBJ2-7; D unresolved. This receptor was taken from a young man in good health. The source material was naive CD8+ T cells sorted from blood. This chain's CDR3 is CASSYPGYEQYF. In DNA form, the CDR3 reads TGTGCCAGCAGTTACCCCGGGTACGAGCAGTACTTC.